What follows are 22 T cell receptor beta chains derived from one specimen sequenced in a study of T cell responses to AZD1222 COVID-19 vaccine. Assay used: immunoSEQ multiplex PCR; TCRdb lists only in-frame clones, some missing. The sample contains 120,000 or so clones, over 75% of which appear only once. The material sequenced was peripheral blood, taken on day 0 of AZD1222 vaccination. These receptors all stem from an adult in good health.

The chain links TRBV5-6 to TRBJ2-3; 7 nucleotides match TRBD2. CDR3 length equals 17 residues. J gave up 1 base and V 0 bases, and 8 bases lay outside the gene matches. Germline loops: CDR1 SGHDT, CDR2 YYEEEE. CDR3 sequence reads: CASSLEGNLAGTDTQYF. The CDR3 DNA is TGTGCCAGCAGCTTGGAAGGGAACCTAGCGGGCACAGATACGCAGTATTTT.

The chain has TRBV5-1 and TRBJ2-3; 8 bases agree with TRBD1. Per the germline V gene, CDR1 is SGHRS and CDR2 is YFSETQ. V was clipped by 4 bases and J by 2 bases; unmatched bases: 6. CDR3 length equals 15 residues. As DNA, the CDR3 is TGCGCCAGCAGCGTCGGGACAGGCTTCACAGATACGCAGTATTTT. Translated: CASSVGTGFTDTQYF. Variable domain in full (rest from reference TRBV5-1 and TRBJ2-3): KAGVTQTPRYLIKTRGQQVTLSCSPISGHRSVSWYQQTPGQGLQFLFEYFSETQRNKGNFPGRFSGRQFSNSRSEMNVSTLELGDSALYLCASSVGTGFTDTQYFGPGTRLTVL.

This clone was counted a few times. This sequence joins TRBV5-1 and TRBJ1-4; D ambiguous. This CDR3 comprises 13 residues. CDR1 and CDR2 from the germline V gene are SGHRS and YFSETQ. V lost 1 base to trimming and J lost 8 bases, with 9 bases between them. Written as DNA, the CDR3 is TGCGCCAGCAGCTTGAACCCGGTGGAAAAACTGTTTTTT. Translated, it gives CASSLNPVEKLFF.

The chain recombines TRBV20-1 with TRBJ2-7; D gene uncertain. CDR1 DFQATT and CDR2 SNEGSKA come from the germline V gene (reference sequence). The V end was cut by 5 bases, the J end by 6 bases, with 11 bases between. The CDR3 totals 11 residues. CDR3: CSARQVIEQYF. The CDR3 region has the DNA TGCAGTGCTCGCCAGGTGATCGAGCAGTACTTC.

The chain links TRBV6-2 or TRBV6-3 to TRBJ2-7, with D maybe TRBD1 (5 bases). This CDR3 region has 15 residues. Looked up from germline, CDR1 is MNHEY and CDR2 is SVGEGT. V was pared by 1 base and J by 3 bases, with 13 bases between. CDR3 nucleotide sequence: TGTGCCAGCAGTTACTTCCAGGGTTTGAACTACGAGCAGTACTTC. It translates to CASSYFQGLNYEQYF.

DNA of the CDR3: TGTGCCAGCGAATCAGGGGGCGGAAACACCATATATTTT. It yields the protein CASESGGGNTIYF. This rearrangement joins TRBV18 to TRBJ1-3, with TRBD1 identical over 8 bases. V lost 8 bases to trimming and J lost 4 bases; unmatched junction nucleotides: 4. The CDR3 is 13 amino acids. Germline V lookup: CDR1 KGHSH, CDR2 LQKENI. The entire variable domain, with the rest obtained from reference TRBV18 and TRBJ1-3, is as follows: NAGVMQNPRHLVRRRGQEARLRCSPMKGHSHVYWYRQLPEEGLKFMVYLQKENIIDESGMPKERFSAEFPKEGPSILRIQQVVRGDSAAYFCASESGGGNTIYFGEGSWLTVV.

The CDR3 sequence: CASSEIVRQPQHF. CDR3 coding DNA: TGTGCCAGCAGTGAAATAGTCCGTCAGCCCCAGCATTTT. V gene TRBV6-1 combines with J gene TRBJ1-5; D call uncertain. The germline V gene has CDR1 MNHNS and CDR2 SASEGT. This CDR3 is built from 13 residues. V lost 2 bases and J lost 6, with 8 bases in between.

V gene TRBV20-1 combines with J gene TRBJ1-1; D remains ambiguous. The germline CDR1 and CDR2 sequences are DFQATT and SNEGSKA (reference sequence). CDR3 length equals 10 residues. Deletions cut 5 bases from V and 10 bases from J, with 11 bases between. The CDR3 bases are TGCAGTGCTTCCAGGTTTAGAGCTTTCTTT. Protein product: CSASRFRAFF.

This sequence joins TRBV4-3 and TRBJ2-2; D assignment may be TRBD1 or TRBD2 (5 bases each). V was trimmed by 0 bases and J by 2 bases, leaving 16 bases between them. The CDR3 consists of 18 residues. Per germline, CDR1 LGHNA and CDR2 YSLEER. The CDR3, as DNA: TGCGCCAGCAGCCAAGAGCTAAGCGAGAGGGGTAACACCGGGGAGCTGTTTTTT. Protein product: CASSQELSERGNTGELFF.

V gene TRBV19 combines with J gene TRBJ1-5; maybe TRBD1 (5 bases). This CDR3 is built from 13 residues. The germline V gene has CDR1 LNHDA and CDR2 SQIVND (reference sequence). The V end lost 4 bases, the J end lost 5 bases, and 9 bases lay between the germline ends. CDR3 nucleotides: TGTGCCAGTAGTAGGGAGACAGATCAGCCCCAGCATTTT. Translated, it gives CASSRETDQPQHF. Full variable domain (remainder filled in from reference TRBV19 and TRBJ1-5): DGGITQSPKYLFRKEGQNVTLSCEQNLNHDAMYWYRQDPGQGLRLIYYSQIVNDFQKGDIAEGYSVSREKKESFPLTVTSAQKNPTAFYLCASSRETDQPQHFGDGTRLSIL.

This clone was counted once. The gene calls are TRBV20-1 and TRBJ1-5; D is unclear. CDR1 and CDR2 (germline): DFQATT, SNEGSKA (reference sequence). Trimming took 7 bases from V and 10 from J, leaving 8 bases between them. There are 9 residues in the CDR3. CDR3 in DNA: TGCAGTGGGGGTAAACCCCAGCATTTT. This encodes CSGGKPQHF.

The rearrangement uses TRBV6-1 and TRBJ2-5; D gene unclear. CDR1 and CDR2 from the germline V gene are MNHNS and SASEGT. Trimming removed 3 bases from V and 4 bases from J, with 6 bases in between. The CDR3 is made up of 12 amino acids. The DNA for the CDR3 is TGTGCCAGCAGTGAGCCTAGAGAGACCCAGTACTTC. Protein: CASSEPRETQYF.

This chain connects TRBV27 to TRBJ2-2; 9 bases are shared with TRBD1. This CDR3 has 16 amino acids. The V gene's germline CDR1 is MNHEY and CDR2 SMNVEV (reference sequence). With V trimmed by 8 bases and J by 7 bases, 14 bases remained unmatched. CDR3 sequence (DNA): TGTGCCAGCGGGTTCTTGTGGACAGGGGTGGTCGGGGAGCTGTTTTTT. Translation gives CASGFLWTGVVGELFF.

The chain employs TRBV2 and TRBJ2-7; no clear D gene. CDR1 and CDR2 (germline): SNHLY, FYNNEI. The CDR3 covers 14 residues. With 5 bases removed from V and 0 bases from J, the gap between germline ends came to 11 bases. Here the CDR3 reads CASSPLVSSYEQYF. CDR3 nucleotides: TGTGCCAGCAGTCCCCTCGTCAGCTCCTACGAGCAGTACTTC.

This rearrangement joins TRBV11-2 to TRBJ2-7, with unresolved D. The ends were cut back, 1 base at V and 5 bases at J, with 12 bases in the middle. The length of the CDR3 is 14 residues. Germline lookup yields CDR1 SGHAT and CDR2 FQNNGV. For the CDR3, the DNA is TGTGCCAGCAGCTTAGGGGTTAGTTCCCACGAGCAGTACTTC. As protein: CASSLGVSSHEQYF.

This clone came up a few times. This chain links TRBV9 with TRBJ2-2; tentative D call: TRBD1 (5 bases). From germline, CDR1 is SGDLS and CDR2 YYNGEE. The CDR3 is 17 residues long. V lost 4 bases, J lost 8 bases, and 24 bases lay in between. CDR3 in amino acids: CASSPAPGLGAWGELFF. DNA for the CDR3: TGTGCCAGCAGCCCCGCCCCAGGATTAGGGGCGTGGGGGGAGCTGTTTTTT.

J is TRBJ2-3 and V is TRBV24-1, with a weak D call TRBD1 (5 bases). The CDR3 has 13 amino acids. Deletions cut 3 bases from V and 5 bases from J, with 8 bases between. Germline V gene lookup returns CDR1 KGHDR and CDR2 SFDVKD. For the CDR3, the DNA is TGTGCCACCAGTGATCCGACAGAAGATACGCAGTATTTT. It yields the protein CATSDPTEDTQYF.

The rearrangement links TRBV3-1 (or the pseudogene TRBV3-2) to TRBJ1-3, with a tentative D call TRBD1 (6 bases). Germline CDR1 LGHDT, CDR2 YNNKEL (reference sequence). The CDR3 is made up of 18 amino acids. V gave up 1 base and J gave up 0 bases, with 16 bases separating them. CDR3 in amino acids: CASSQAQGSDGSGNTIYF. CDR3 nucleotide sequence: TGTGCCAGCAGCCAAGCCCAGGGGTCGGATGGCTCTGGAAACACCATATATTTT.

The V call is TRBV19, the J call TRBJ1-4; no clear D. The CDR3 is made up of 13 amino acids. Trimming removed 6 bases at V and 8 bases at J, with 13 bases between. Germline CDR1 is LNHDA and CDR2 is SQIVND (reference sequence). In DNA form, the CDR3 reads TGTGCCAGTAGCCCTGAGCTTAAAGAAAAACTGTTTTTT. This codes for CASSPELKEKLFF.

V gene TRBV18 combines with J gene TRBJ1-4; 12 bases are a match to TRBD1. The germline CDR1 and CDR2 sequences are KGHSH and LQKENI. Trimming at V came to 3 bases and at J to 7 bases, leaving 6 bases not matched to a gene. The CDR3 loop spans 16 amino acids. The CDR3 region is CASSPGTGGSGEKLFF. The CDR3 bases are TGTGCCAGCTCACCCGGGACAGGGGGCAGCGGTGAAAAACTGTTTTTT.

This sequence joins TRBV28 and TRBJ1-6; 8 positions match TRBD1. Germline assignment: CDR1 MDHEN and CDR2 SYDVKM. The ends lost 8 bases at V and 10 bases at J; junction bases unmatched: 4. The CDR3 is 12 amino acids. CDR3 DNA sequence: TGTGCCAGCTCCACAGGGGGGTCACCCCTCCACTTT. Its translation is CASSTGGSPLHF.

The CDR3: CAIRAGDKDTEAFF. Written as DNA, the CDR3 is TGTGCCATCCGGGCAGGGGATAAAGACACTGAAGCTTTCTTT. This chain uses TRBV6-6 with TRBJ1-1; TRBD1 might be the D (6 bases). The CDR3 consists of 14 residues. Per germline, CDR1 MNHNY and CDR2 SVGAGI (reference sequence). V was shortened by 10 bases and J by 3 bases, with 18 bases between the two germline ends.